This passage covers 17 T cell receptor beta chains from one sample sequenced in a study of human T cells and chemical hapten exposure. MiXCR, applied by TCRdb to the RACE reads, yields one record per CDR3 protein. The top ten clones hold 16% of a sample with about 52,000 distinct CDR3 sequences, approximately 9.9% of them seen once. Time point given: patch test 3, about 24 weeks after DPC sensitization. Treatment noted: therapeutic diphenylcyclopropenone sensitization with weekly scalp DPC. This material consisted of whole blood, taken in connection with sensitization to the hapten diphenylcyclopropenone (DPC). The origin of the receptors is a middle-aged woman with alopecia areata. Some clones in this sample may be carry-over from other donors' samples.

This clonotype was seen many times. V usage is TRBV7-3 and J usage is TRBJ2-1; 9 bases agree with TRBD1. V lost 2 bases, J lost 5 bases, and 1 base stayed unmatched. There are 14 residues in the CDR3. Germline V gene lookup returns CDR1 SGHTA and CDR2 FQGTGA. CDR3 loop: CASSLGQGHNEQFF. CDR3 DNA: TGTGCCAGCAGCTTAGGACAGGGGCACAATGAGCAGTTCTTC.

This clonotype has a count of ten or more. The chain uses TRBV5-8 and TRBJ1-1, with D unresolved. V lost 0 bases and J lost 5, with 8 bases in between. The CDR3 sequence is 13 residues long. Per germline, CDR1 SGHTS and CDR2 YDEGEE. CDR3 nucleotide sequence: TGTGCCAGCAGCTTGGTTGGGAGGACTGAAGCTTTCTTT. Protein product: CASSLVGRTEAFF.

The chain combines TRBV5-1 with TRBJ1-6, with TRBD1 matching 9 bases. Germline trimming cut 3 bases from V and 7 bases from J; bases unmatched to any gene: 5. This CDR3 contains 15 residues. The germline gives CDR1 SGHRS, CDR2 YFSETQ. The CDR3 DNA is TGCGCCAGCAGCTGGACAGGGGCCGTAAATTCACCCCTCCACTTT. Translation: CASSWTGAVNSPLHF.

There are a few counts of this clonotype. The chain couples TRBV7-6 to TRBJ1-1, with 7 bases matching TRBD1. Germline assignment: CDR1 SGHVS and CDR2 FNYEAQ. The CDR3 is 13 amino acids. Trimming at V came to 6 bases and at J to 4 bases, leaving 5 bases not matched to a gene. The CDR3 reads CASRQGQSTEAFF. Written as DNA, the CDR3 is TGTGCCAGCAGGCAGGGACAGAGCACTGAAGCTTTCTTT.

CDR3 sequence: CASSVDPASGGAGNEQFF. DNA of the CDR3: TGTGCCAGCAGCGTAGATCCCGCTAGCGGGGGGGCGGGTAATGAGCAGTTCTTC. This sequence joins TRBV9 and TRBJ2-1; 12 positions match TRBD2. The germline V gene encodes CDR1 SGDLS and CDR2 YYNGEE. Trimming took 0 bases from V and 7 from J; bases not matched to a gene: 11. The CDR3 is 18 residues long.

The chain has TRBV5-1 and TRBJ2-5; D is ambiguous. The germline gives CDR1 SGHRS, CDR2 YFSETQ. This CDR3 comprises 14 residues. V lost 2 bases, J lost 4 bases, and 12 bases lay in between. Written as DNA, the CDR3 is TGCGCCAGCAGCTTCTTTAAATTGGGAGAGACCCAGTACTTC. It is translated as CASSFFKLGETQYF.

This clonotype was counted ten times or more. The chain joins TRBV7-2 to TRBJ2-5; 7 bases are a match to TRBD2. CDR3 length: 12 amino acids. V gave up 5 bases and J gave up 7 bases; unmatched junction bases: 4. CDR1 and CDR2 (germline): SGHTA, FQGNSA. In DNA form, the CDR3 reads TGTGCCAGCAGCGGGGGGGGACCGACCCAGTACTTC. Its translation: CASSGGGPTQYF.

The genes are TRBV5-1 and TRBJ2-7, with 15 nucleotides matching TRBD2. Germline trimming cut 4 bases from V and 4 bases from J; bases unmatched to any gene: 6. CDR1 and CDR2 from the germline V gene are SGHRS and YFSETQ. The CDR3 runs to 16 residues. The CDR3 is CASSPGTSGRKYEQYF. The CDR3 nucleotides are TGCGCCAGCAGCCCTGGGACTAGCGGGAGGAAGTACGAGCAGTACTTC.

This clonotype was counted only a few times. V usage is TRBV6-5 and J usage is TRBJ2-3; 8 bases are shared with TRBD1. V was clipped by 4 bases and J by 3 bases; unmatched bases: 6. The CDR3 is 15 amino acids. Germline-derived CDR1 and CDR2 are MNHEY and SVGAGI. As DNA, the CDR3 is TGTGCCAGCAGTTTGAGTGACAGGGGAACAGATACGCAGTATTTT. Its protein product is CASSLSDRGTDTQYF.

V and J are TRBV20-1 and TRBJ2-7; D is uncertain. Germline assignment: CDR1 DFQATT and CDR2 SNEGSKA (reference sequence). Trimming stripped 0 bases from V and 3 bases from J, with 6 bases between. The CDR3 loop spans 12 amino acids. CDR3 sequence (DNA): TGCAGTGCTAGAGATGTCGGCTACGAGCAGTACTTC. Its translation is CSARDVGYEQYF.

This clonotype was observed at least ten times. The chain links TRBV4-1 to TRBJ2-3; 9 bases agree with TRBD2. The CDR3 length is 15 residues. CDR1 and CDR2 from the germline V gene are MGHRA and YSYEKL. V shed 3 bases, J shed 6 bases, and the junction held 7 bases outside the gene matches. The CDR3 spells CASSHVGTSIDTQYF. The DNA for the CDR3 is TGCGCCAGCAGCCACGTCGGGACTAGCATCGATACGCAGTATTTT.

Here the CDR3 DNA reads TGTGCCTGGAGCGGGGCGGCCACAGATACGCAGTATTTT. This gives the protein CAWSGAATDTQYF. This chain joins TRBV30 and TRBJ2-3; TRBD1 or TRBD2 may be the D gene (5 bases each). CDR1 is GTSNPN and CDR2 is SVGIG in the germline V gene (reference sequence). This CDR3 spans 13 amino acids. V was clipped by 3 bases and J by 2 bases, with 9 bases between them.

This clonotype was counted at least ten times. The chain combines TRBV7-8 with TRBJ2-5, with 7 nucleotides matching TRBD2. The V gene's germline CDR1 is SGHVS and CDR2 FQNEAQ. The CDR3 length is 16 residues. The trim removed 7 bases at V and 1 base at J, leaving 12 bases unmatched. The CDR3 here is CASTPGHSSGQETQYF. In DNA, the CDR3 is TGTGCCAGCACACCAGGTCATTCTAGCGGCCAAGAGACCCAGTACTTC.

This clonotype appeared a few times. The V and J genes are TRBV12-3 or TRBV12-4 and TRBJ1-2; 10 bases fit TRBD1. The CDR3 covers 13 residues. V dropped 6 bases and J dropped 7; count of bases not matched to a gene: 5. As DNA, the CDR3 is TGTGCCAGCAGGACGACAGGGGGCATTGGCTACACCTTC. Residues: CASRTTGGIGYTF.

Many counts were recorded for this clonotype. The rearrangement links TRBV30 to TRBJ2-2; D remains unclear. This CDR3 comprises 14 residues. CDR1 is GTSNPN, CDR2 SVGIG, per germline (reference sequence). Trimming removed 4 bases from V and 0 bases from J, with 9 bases in between. In nucleotides, the CDR3 is TGTGCCTGGATTAGGACCCCGAACACCGGGGAGCTGTTTTTT. This codes for CAWIRTPNTGELFF. Using reference TRBV30 and TRBJ2-2 for the parts outside the CDR3, the full variable domain is SQTIHQWPATLVQPVGSPLSLECTVEGTSNPNLYWYRQAAGRGLQLLFYSVGIGQISSEVPQNLSASRPQDRQFILSSKKLLLSDSGFYLCAWIRTPNTGELFFGEGSRLTVL.

This clonotype was seen a handful of times. The gene calls are TRBV6-6 and TRBJ2-1; D uncertain. This CDR3 is 13 amino acids long. The germline gives CDR1 MNHNY, CDR2 SVGAGI (reference sequence). The germline V and J ends were trimmed by 8 bases and 4 bases, with 12 bases remaining between them. DNA for the CDR3: TGTGCCAGCGGGCTAACGGCATACAATGAGCAGTTCTTC. Amino acids: CASGLTAYNEQFF.

This clonotype was counted between two and nine times. V is TRBV21-1 and J is TRBJ2-3; the listed D gene, TRBD2, was not tested against the DNA. TRBV21-1 is a pseudogene locus. This CDR3 region has 17 residues. The CDR3 spells CASSKVASGGSTDTQYF. CDR3 coding DNA: TGTGCCAGCAGCAAAGTCGCTAGCGGGGGGTCCACAGATACGCAGTATTTT.